The 9 T cell receptor beta chains presented below share a single source sample, sequenced in a study of spatial heterogeneity in lung cancer. Notes on the study in general: Counts of expanded alpha and beta TCRs within tumors tracked the tumor nonsynonymous mutation count.

These TCRs' antigens remain unknown. TCRdb re-derived calls from the 5' RACE reads in MiXCR, one entry per CDR3 protein. This table has fewer than 30,000 distinct CDR3 sequences, under 8.5% appearing once. This sample's time point: sample taken at primary tumor resection. This specimen consisted of lung tumor tissue, obtained at surgery. The receptor set was obtained from a male donor with early-stage non-small cell lung cancer.

In its sample, this clonotype was seen many times. The CDR3 spells CASSTPGPVATF. CDR3 nucleotide sequence: TGTGCCAGCAGTACACCGGGACCGGTCGCCACCTTC. This chain joins TRBV12-3 or TRBV12-4 and TRBJ1-2, with a tentative D call TRBD1 (5 bases). V was cut by 5 bases and J by 13 bases, with 17 bases left in between. The CDR3 sequence is 12 residues long.

The V and J genes are TRBV7-9 and TRBJ2-5; the D gene could be TRBD1 or TRBD2 (5 bases each). The germline V gene has CDR1 SEHNR and CDR2 FQNEAQ (reference sequence). The V end was cut by 5 bases, the J end by 7 bases, with 17 bases between. The CDR3 runs 14 residues. CDR3 sequence: CASSIGASVGTQYF. CDR3 DNA sequence: TGTGCCAGCAGCATCGGGGCCAGCGTGGGGACCCAGTACTTC.

Many counts were recorded for this clonotype. The rearrangement links TRBV28 to TRBJ2-5, with D possibly matching TRBD1 (6 bases). Germline V gene lookup returns CDR1 MDHEN and CDR2 SYDVKM. The CDR3 runs 15 residues. V was pared by 5 bases and J by 2 bases, with 15 bases between. In DNA form, the CDR3 reads TGTGCCAGCAGTCCTAGTGACAGGTGGCAAGAGACCCAGTACTTC. It is translated as CASSPSDRWQETQYF.

There are many counts of this clonotype. This sequence joins TRBV12-3 or TRBV12-4 and TRBJ1-5; D perhaps matches TRBD1 (5 bases). The CDR3 covers 15 residues. Deletions cut 3 bases from V and 7 bases from J, with 16 bases between. The chain's CDR3 is CASSFWDGGHQPQHF. Here the CDR3 DNA reads TGTGCCAGCAGTTTTTGGGACGGGGGTCACCAGCCCCAGCATTTT.

The chain carries TRBV19 and TRBJ2-3, with D possibly being TRBD2 (6 bases). With 8 bases removed from V and 0 bases from J, the gap between germline ends came to 18 bases. Germline CDR1 LNHDA, CDR2 SQIVND (reference sequence). The CDR3 has 16 amino acids. The CDR3 spells CASSPGTGSSTDTQYF. In DNA form, the CDR3 reads TGTGCCAGTTCCCCCGGGACTGGATCTAGCACAGATACGCAGTATTTT.

This clonotype was seen a few times. The chain couples TRBV28 to TRBJ1-5, with 10 bases aligning to TRBD1. This CDR3 is built from 16 residues. V lost 5 bases to trimming and J lost 7 bases; unmatched junction nucleotides: 11. Germline V gene data show CDR1 as MDHEN and CDR2 as SYDVKM. Here the CDR3 reads CASSPRDRGIQQPQHF. In nucleotides, the CDR3 is TGTGCCAGCAGTCCTAGGGACAGGGGAATTCAGCAGCCCCAGCATTTT.

This chain uses TRBV6-5 with TRBJ2-7; D is possibly TRBD1 or TRBD2 (5 bases each). This CDR3 spans 14 amino acids. CDR1 is MNHEY and CDR2 is SVGAGI in the germline V gene. V was cut by 7 bases and J by 0 bases, with 13 bases left in between. This CDR3 is CASKGTVSSYEQYF. The CDR3 nucleotides are TGTGCCAGCAAAGGGACCGTGAGCTCCTACGAGCAGTACTTC.

This clonotype has a handful of counts. The V gene is TRBV18, the J gene TRBJ1-5; perhaps TRBD1 as D (5 bases). Trimming left V 2 bases short and J 6 bases short, with 11 bases between. Per germline, CDR1 KGHSH and CDR2 LQKENI. This CDR3 spans 14 amino acids. The CDR3 reads CASSPSQGSQPQHF. In nucleotides, the CDR3 is TGTGCCAGCTCACCAAGCCAGGGTTCTCAGCCCCAGCATTTT.

This clonotype is medium-sized within its sample. V and J are TRBV7-6 and TRBJ2-2; TRBD1 is a possible D gene (6 bases). The germline CDR1 and CDR2 sequences are SGHVS and FNYEAQ. V lost 1 base to trimming and J lost 0 bases, with 12 bases between them. The CDR3 has 17 amino acids. This CDR3 is CASSLVSRGTNTGELFF. CDR3 nucleotide sequence: TGTGCCAGCAGCTTAGTGTCGAGGGGGACGAACACCGGGGAGCTGTTTTTT. The full variable domain, its missing parts supplied by reference TRBV7-6 and TRBJ2-2, is GAGVSQSPRYKVTKRGQDVALRCDPISGHVSLYWYRQALGQGPEFLTYFNYEAQQDKSGLPNDRFSAERPEGSISTLTIQRTEQRDSAMYRCASSLVSRGTNTGELFFGEGSRLTVL.